A selection of T cell receptor beta chains follows, all from one sample in a study of cytomegalovirus exposure and HLA in healthy donors. Assay: immunoSEQ multiplex PCR; the TCRdb copy retains only in-frame clones and omits some. This table holds around 61,000 clones, around 89% found once. Sequenced input: PBMCs. These receptors originate from a young man in good health and CMV-seropositive. The CDR3 runs from the conserved cysteine through the conserved F or W. D genes are given only for firm matches. Expanded clones get a size class; other rows say once, few or many, or leave the size out.

j_call,d_call,clone_size,v_call,cdr3_nt,cdr3_aa
TRBJ1-1,NA,few,TRBV6-1,TGTGCCAGCAGTGATCCGGGGTGGGTGGCTGAAGCTTTCTTT,CASSDPGWVAEAFF
TRBJ2-2,NA,NA,TRBV21-1,TGTGCCAGCAGCAAAGACCCGCGGCCGAACACCGGGGAGCTGTTTTTT,CASSKDPRPNTGELFF
TRBJ2-7,TRBD1,NA,TRBV5-5,TGTGCCAGCAGCTCCACACCGGGACAGGGTGGCGAGCAGTACTTC,CASSSTPGQGGEQYF
TRBJ2-7,NA,NA,TRBV7-8,TGTGCCAGCAGCTTATCTACAGTAAATGCTTACGAGCAGTACTTC,CASSLSTVNAYEQYF
TRBJ2-2,TRBD1,NA,TRBV7-9,TGTGCCAGCAGCGCTAGACAGGGATTGAACACCGGGGAGCTGTTTTTT,CASSARQGLNTGELFF
TRBJ2-7,TRBD1,NA,TRBV5-6,TGTGCCAGCAGCCCGACCGGAGAGGGGACAGGGGATTACGAGCAGTACTTC,CASSPTGEGTGDYEQYF
TRBJ2-1,TRBD2,NA,TRBV27,TGTGCCAGCAGTGGGGGGTTTAGCGGGAGCTCCTACAATGAGCAGTTCTTC,CASSGGFSGSSYNEQFF
TRBJ1-2,TRBD1,NA,TRBV11-2,TGTGCCAGCGAACGGACAGGTTCGAACTATGGCTACACCTTC,CASERTGSNYGYTF
TRBJ2-1,NA,NA,TRBV18,TGTGCCAGCTCACCTGGCGGGTTATCCTACAATGAGCAGTTCTTC,CASSPGGLSYNEQFF
TRBJ2-3,NA,NA,TRBV10-3,TGTGCCATCAGTGACCCTGCGGATACGCAGTATTTT,CAISDPADTQYF
TRBJ1-6,TRBD1,NA,TRBV6-5,TGTGCCAGCAGTTACTTACAGGGGAATTCACCCCTCCACTTT,CASSYLQGNSPLHF
TRBJ1-1,TRBD1,once,TRBV2,TGTGCCAGCAGAGTGACAGGGCATGCCACTGAAGCTTTCTTT,CASRVTGHATEAFF
TRBJ2-7,TRBD1,NA,TRBV6-5,TGTGCCAGCAGTATTTCCGGGACAGGAGCTTACGAGCAGTACTTC,CASSISGTGAYEQYF
TRBJ2-3,TRBD2,NA,TRBV6-5,TGTGCCAGCGGTTTGACTAGCGGGAGGGCCACAGATACGCAGTATTTT,CASGLTSGRATDTQYF
TRBJ2-7,NA,once,TRBV7-9,TGTGCCAGCAGCCGAGGTCGGGACGAGCAGTACTTC,CASSRGRDEQYF
TRBJ2-3,TRBD2,NA,TRBV29-1,TGCAGCGTTGAATGGGTAGCGGGAGTAGTCGGTCGGGACACAGATACGCAGTATTTT,CSVEWVAGVVGRDTDTQYF
TRBJ2-1,TRBD2,once,TRBV6-4,TGTGCCAGCAGTGACTCTAGCGGGAGGTACAATGAGCAGTTCTTC,CASSDSSGRYNEQFF
TRBJ2-5,TRBD2,NA,TRBV5-6,TGTGCCAGCAGCTTGGTTACTAGCGTCCAAGAGACCCAGTACTTC,CASSLVTSVQETQYF
TRBJ2-5,NA,NA,TRBV2,TGTGCCAGCAGTCCTGACATTGGGGAGACCCAGTACTTC,CASSPDIGETQYF
TRBJ2-1,TRBD2,NA,TRBV4-3,TGCGCCAGCAGCCAAGATCGATTAGCGGGAGGATGTGAGCAGTTCTTC,CASSQDRLAGGCEQFF
TRBJ2-1,TRBD2,NA,TRBV9,TGTGCCAGCAGCTTTGGGACTAGCGGCGATGAGCAGTTCTTC,CASSFGTSGDEQFF
TRBJ1-1,NA,NA,TRBV27,TGTGCCAGCAGTTCGGACAGGAACACTGAAGCTTTCTTT,CASSSDRNTEAFF
TRBJ1-1,NA,NA,TRBV7-3,TGTGCCAGCAGCCAACAGGTTAACACTGAAGCTTTCTTT,CASSQQVNTEAFF
TRBJ1-1,NA,once,TRBV6-5,TGTGCCAGCAGTTGGTCAGTTCTCATGAACACTGAAGCTTTCTTT,CASSWSVLMNTEAFF
TRBJ2-7,NA,NA,TRBV28,TGTGCCAGCAGCCCACCCCGCCGGGACGGACTATACGAGCAGTACTTC,CASSPPRRDGLYEQYF
TRBJ2-7,NA,once,TRBV30,TGTGCCTGGAGTGTATGGACTGGGATATCCTACGAGCAGTACTTC,CAWSVWTGISYEQYF
TRBJ2-7,NA,NA,TRBV18,TGTGCCAGCTCACCACCGGGCACTGGGCTTTACGAGCAGTACTTC,CASSPPGTGLYEQYF
TRBJ2-1,NA,NA,TRBV5-1,TGCGCCAGCAGCTTGGAATTAGCGACAAACAATGAGCAGTTCTTC,CASSLELATNNEQFF
TRBJ1-2,NA,once,TRBV11-3,TGTGCCAGCAGCTTAGATTCTGGGGCCTCTAACTATGGCTACACCTTC,CASSLDSGASNYGYTF
TRBJ2-1,TRBD2,NA,TRBV11-2,TGTGCCAGCAGCTCTGGGGGCTTAGCGGGGGGCACCAATGAGCAGTTCTTC,CASSSGGLAGGTNEQFF
TRBJ1-4,TRBD1,few,TRBV7-9,TGTGCCAGCAGCTCCACGACAGGGGGTGATGAAAAACTGTTTTTT,CASSSTTGGDEKLFF
TRBJ1-1,TRBD1,NA,TRBV18,TGTGCCAGCTCAAGGGACAGAGAGAACACTGAAGCTTTCTTT,CASSRDRENTEAFF
TRBJ1-6,TRBD1,NA,TRBV5-6,TGTGCCAGCAGTTTGGCCGGGACAGGTGAACCTAATTCACCCCTCCACTTT,CASSLAGTGEPNSPLHF
TRBJ2-5,TRBD1,NA,TRBV5-1,TGCGCCAGCAGCTTGAGGCAGGGGGTGGAGGTGGAGACCCAGTACTTC,CASSLRQGVEVETQYF
TRBJ2-3,NA,NA,TRBV30,TGTGCCTGGAGTCCGGGGGCAGATACGCAGTATTTT,CAWSPGADTQYF
TRBJ2-1,TRBD2,NA,TRBV19,TGTGCCAGTAGTGAACCCCAACTAGCGGGAGGATACAATGAGCAGTTCTTC,CASSEPQLAGGYNEQFF
TRBJ2-7,TRBD1,NA,TRBV20-1,TGCAGTGCTTGGACAGGGACCGAGCAGTACTTC,CSAWTGTEQYF
TRBJ2-7,TRBD2,NA,TRBV5-6,TGTGCCAGCAGGCTATCCGGGACTAGCGCCGGAGAGCAGTACTTC,CASRLSGTSAGEQYF
TRBJ1-4,NA,NA,TRBV6-1,TGTGCCAGCAGTGACTCAGGCTCCACTAATGAAAAACTGTTTTTT,CASSDSGSTNEKLFF
TRBJ2-4,TRBD2,few,TRBV29-1,TGCAGCGCCGTCTACGGGGGGTTAGCCAAAAACATTCAGTACTTC,CSAVYGGLAKNIQYF
TRBJ2-7,NA,NA,TRBV11-3,TGTGCCAGCAGCTTCAGCTCCTACGAGCAGTACTTC,CASSFSSYEQYF
TRBJ2-5,NA,NA,TRBV18,TGTGCCAGCTCACTCAGCCAAGAGACCCAGTACTTC,CASSLSQETQYF
TRBJ2-7,NA,NA,TRBV7-8,TGTGCCAGCAGCTTATTCTCACGAACAAGCTACGAGCAGTACTTC,CASSLFSRTSYEQYF
TRBJ2-5,TRBD1,NA,TRBV7-2,TGTGCCAGCAGCCTGAGGACAGGGGTCGGTTCAGAGACCCAGTACTTC,CASSLRTGVGSETQYF
TRBJ2-7,TRBD2,NA,TRBV6-1,TGTGCCAGCAGCCAGGGGACTAGCGTGACCTACGAGCAGTACTTC,CASSQGTSVTYEQYF
TRBJ2-4,TRBD2,NA,TRBV25-1,TGTGCCAGCAGTCCCCCTAGCGGGAGTTGGATGGCCAAAAACATTCAGTACTTC,CASSPPSGSWMAKNIQYF
TRBJ1-5,NA,NA,TRBV5-8,TGTGCCAGCAGCCAGACGGGTGTGTCGGTGAGCAATCAGCCCCAGCATTTT,CASSQTGVSVSNQPQHF
TRBJ2-1,NA,NA,TRBV7-9,TGTGCCAGCAGCTTAGCCCCAGGTAGAGAGCAGTTCTTC,CASSLAPGREQFF
TRBJ2-3,NA,NA,TRBV5-1,TGCGCCAGCAGCTCGGGACTTTACCCACCCACGGATACGCAGTATTTT,CASSSGLYPPTDTQYF
TRBJ1-5,NA,NA,TRBV10-3,TGTGCCATCAGTGAGGGGGGGAGCAATCAGCCCCAGCATTTT,CAISEGGSNQPQHF